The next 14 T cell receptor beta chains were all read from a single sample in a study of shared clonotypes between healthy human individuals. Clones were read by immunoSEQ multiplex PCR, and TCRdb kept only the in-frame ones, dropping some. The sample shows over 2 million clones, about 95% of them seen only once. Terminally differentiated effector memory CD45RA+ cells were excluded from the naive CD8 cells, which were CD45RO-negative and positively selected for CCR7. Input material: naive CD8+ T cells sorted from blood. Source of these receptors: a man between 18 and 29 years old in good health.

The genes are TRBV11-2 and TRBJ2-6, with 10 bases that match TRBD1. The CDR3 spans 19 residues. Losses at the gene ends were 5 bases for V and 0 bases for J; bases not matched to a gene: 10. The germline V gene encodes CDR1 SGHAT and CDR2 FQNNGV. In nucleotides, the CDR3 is TGTGCCAGCAGCCCGGCACCCGGGACAGGGGACTCTGGGGCCAACGTCCTGACTTTC. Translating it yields CASSPAPGTGDSGANVLTF.

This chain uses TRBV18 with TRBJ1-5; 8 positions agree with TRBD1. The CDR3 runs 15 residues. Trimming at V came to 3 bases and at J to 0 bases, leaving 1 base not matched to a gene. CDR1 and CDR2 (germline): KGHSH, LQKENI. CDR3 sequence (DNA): TGTGCCAGCTCACCGGACAGGGATAGCAATCAGCCCCAGCATTTT. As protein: CASSPDRDSNQPQHF.

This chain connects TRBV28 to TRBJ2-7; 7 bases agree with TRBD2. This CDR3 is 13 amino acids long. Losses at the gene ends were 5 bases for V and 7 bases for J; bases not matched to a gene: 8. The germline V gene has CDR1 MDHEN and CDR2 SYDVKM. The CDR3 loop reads CASSPSGAGEQYF. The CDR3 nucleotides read TGTGCCAGCAGTCCGAGTGGAGCGGGGGAGCAGTACTTC.

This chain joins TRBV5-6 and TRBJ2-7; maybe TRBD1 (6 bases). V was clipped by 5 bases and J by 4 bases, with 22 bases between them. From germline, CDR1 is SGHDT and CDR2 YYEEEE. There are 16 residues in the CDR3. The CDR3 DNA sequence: TGTGCCAGCAGAAAAACAGGGTCTCTCGTTGGGTACGAGCAGTACTTC. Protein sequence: CASRKTGSLVGYEQYF.

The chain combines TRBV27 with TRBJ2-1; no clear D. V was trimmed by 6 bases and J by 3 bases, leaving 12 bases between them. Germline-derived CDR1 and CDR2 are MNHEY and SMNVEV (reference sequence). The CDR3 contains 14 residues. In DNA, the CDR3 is TGTGCCAGCAGCTTCGTGGGTATCTACAATGAGCAGTTCTTC. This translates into CASSFVGIYNEQFF.

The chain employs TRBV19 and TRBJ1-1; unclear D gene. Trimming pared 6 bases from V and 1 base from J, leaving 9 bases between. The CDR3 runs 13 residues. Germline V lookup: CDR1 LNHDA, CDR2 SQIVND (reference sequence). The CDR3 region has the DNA TGTGCCAGTAGCTCCTGGAGGAACACTGAAGCTTTCTTT. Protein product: CASSSWRNTEAFF.

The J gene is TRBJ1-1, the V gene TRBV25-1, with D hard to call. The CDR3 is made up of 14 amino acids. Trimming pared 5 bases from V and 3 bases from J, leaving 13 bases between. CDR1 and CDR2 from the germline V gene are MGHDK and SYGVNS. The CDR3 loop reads CASSPQAWDTEAFF. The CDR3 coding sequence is TGTGCCAGCAGTCCGCAGGCCTGGGACACTGAAGCTTTCTTT.

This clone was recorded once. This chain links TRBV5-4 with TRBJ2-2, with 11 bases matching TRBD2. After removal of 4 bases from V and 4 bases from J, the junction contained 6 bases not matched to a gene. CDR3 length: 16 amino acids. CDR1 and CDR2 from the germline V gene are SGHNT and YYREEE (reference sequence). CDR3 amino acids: CASSATSGGGTGELFF. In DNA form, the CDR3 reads TGTGCCAGCAGCGCCACTAGCGGGGGCGGCACCGGGGAGCTGTTTTTT.

This CDR3 reads CAWADVYEQYF. CDR3 bases: TGTGCCTGGGCGGATGTTTACGAGCAGTACTTC. The chain employs TRBV30 and TRBJ2-7; unclear D gene. The V end was cut by 5 bases, the J end by 4 bases, with 9 bases between. The CDR3 runs to 11 residues. Germline loops: CDR1 GTSNPN, CDR2 SVGIG (reference sequence).

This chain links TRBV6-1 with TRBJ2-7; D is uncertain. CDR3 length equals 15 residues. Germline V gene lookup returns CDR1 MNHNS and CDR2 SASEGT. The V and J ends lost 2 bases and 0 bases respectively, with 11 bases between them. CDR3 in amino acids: CASSETNSFSYEQYF. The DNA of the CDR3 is TGTGCCAGCAGTGAAACTAACAGTTTCTCCTACGAGCAGTACTTC.

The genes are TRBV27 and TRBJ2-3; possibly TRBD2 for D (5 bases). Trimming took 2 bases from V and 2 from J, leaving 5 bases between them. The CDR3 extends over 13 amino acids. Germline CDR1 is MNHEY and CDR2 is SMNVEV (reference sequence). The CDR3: CASSLDYTDTQYF. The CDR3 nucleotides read TGTGCCAGCAGTTTAGACTACACAGATACGCAGTATTTT.

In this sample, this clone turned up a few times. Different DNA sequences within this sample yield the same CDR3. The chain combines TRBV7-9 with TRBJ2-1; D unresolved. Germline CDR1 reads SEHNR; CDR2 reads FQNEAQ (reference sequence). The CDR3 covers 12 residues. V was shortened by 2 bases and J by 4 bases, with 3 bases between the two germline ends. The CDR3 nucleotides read TGTGCCAGCAGCTTATTGTACAATGAGCAGTTCTTC. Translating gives CASSLLYNEQFF. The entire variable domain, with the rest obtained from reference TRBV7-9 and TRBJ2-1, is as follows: DTGVSQNPRHKITKRGQNVTFRCDPISEHNRLYWYRQTLGQGPEFLTYFQNEAQLEKSRLLSDRFSAERPKGSFSTLEIQRTEQGDSAMYLCASSLLYNEQFFGPGTRLTVL.

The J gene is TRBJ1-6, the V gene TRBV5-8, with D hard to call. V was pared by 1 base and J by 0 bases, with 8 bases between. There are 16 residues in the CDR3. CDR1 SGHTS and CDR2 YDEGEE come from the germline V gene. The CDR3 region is CASSLPASSYNSPLHF. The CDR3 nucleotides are TGTGCCAGCAGCTTGCCAGCGAGCTCCTATAATTCACCCCTCCACTTT.

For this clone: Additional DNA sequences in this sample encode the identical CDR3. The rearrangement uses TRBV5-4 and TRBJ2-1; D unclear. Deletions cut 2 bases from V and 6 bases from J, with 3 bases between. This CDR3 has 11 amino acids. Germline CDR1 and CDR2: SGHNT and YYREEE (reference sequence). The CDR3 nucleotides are TGTGCCAGCAGCTTCTCCAATGAGCAGTTCTTC. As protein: CASSFSNEQFF.